These 22 T cell receptor beta chains share one sample of origin, sequenced in a study of cytomegalovirus exposure and HLA in healthy donors. Using immunoSEQ multiplex PCR, the repertoire was profiled, and TCRdb retains in-frame clones only, with some absent. The sample comprises 200,000 to 250,000 clones, roughly 84% of which are singletons, and over 12% rests with the top ten. Source material: PBMCs. The receptors come from a woman in her twenties or thirties in good health and CMV-seropositive.

This clone showed up just once. This chain connects TRBV30 to TRBJ1-1; D is uncertain. V lost 4 bases and J 8 bases, leaving 14 bases between the germline ends. Germline V CDR1 and CDR2: GTSNPN, SVGIG (reference sequence). This CDR3 spans 12 amino acids. The CDR3 loop reads CAWINLAAEAFF. The CDR3 nucleotides read TGTGCCTGGATTAACCTAGCCGCGGAAGCTTTCTTT.

The V and J genes are TRBV5-4 and TRBJ2-1, with D perhaps being TRBD1 or TRBD2 (5 bases each). This CDR3 region has 16 residues. The ends were cut back, 4 bases at V and 2 bases at J, with 16 bases in the middle. Germline V gives CDR1 SGHNT, CDR2 YYREEE (reference sequence). The DNA of the CDR3 is TGTGCCAGCAGCCGAACGGGACGCCGAACCTACAATGAGCAGTTCTTC. Translating gives CASSRTGRRTYNEQFF.

V usage is TRBV28 and J usage is TRBJ1-2; D not certain. Trimming removed 2 bases from V and 4 bases from J, with 14 bases in between. This CDR3 spans 15 amino acids. CDR1 and CDR2 from the germline V gene are MDHEN and SYDVKM. The CDR3 region has the DNA TGTGCCAGCAGTTTAGGGCGGGCTAACTTCTATGGCTACACCTTC. This encodes CASSLGRANFYGYTF.

In its sample, this clone was seen a few times. V usage is TRBV6-4 and J usage is TRBJ2-3; TRBD2 aligns across 15 bases. Germline loops: CDR1 MRHNA, CDR2 SNTAGT. After removal of 4 bases from V and 4 bases from J, the junction contained 3 bases not matched to a gene. This CDR3 is built from 16 residues. The CDR3 loop is CASSAGLAGGPDTQYF. Here the CDR3 DNA reads TGTGCCAGCAGTGCAGGACTAGCGGGAGGGCCAGATACGCAGTATTTT.

The chain joins TRBV6-1 to TRBJ1-1, with 8 bases identical to TRBD1. Trimming cost V 5 bases and J 5 bases; bases outside gene matches: 4. In germline, CDR1 is MNHNS, CDR2 SASEGT. CDR3 size: 13 residues. This CDR3 reads CASSRTGKTEAFF. The CDR3 DNA is TGTGCCAGCAGTCGGACAGGGAAAACTGAAGCTTTCTTT.

The chain links TRBV4-3 to TRBJ2-2; the match to TRBD2 covers 12 bases. The CDR3 extends over 17 amino acids. Trimming at V came to 4 bases and at J to 7 bases, leaving 10 bases not matched to a gene. Germline assignment: CDR1 LGHNA and CDR2 YSLEER. CDR3: CASSRSTSGSSHGELFF. CDR3 nucleotide sequence: TGCGCCAGCAGCCGATCGACTAGCGGGAGTTCGCACGGGGAGCTGTTTTTT.

The chain has TRBV10-3 and TRBJ2-7, with 9 bases fitting TRBD2. The CDR3 has 16 residues. After removal of 1 base from V and 0 bases from J, the junction contained 4 bases not matched to a gene. Germline assignment: CDR1 ENHRY and CDR2 SYGVKD. The CDR3 sequence is CAISELGSGSSYEQYF. CDR3 in DNA: TGTGCCATCAGTGAGTTGGGTAGCGGGAGCTCCTACGAGCAGTACTTC.

The chain uses TRBV2 and TRBJ1-1; D gene ambiguous. From germline, CDR1 is SNHLY and CDR2 FYNNEI. Trimming stripped 9 bases from V and 2 bases from J, with 7 bases between. There are 11 residues in the CDR3. The CDR3 DNA sequence: TGTGCCAGTCGGCCAAACACTGAAGCTTTCTTT. Translated, it gives CASRPNTEAFF. The full variable domain, with the rest looked up from reference TRBV2 and TRBJ1-1, is EPEVTQTPSHQVTQMGQEVILRCVPISNHLYFYWYRQILGQKVEFLVSFYNNEISEKSEIFDDQFSVERPDGSNFTLKIRSTKLEDSAMYFCASRPNTEAFFGQGTRLTVV.

This clone was seen repeatedly, ten times or more. The chain carries TRBV19 and TRBJ1-2, with 7 bases matching TRBD1. The length of the CDR3 is 16 residues. Unmatched junction bases numbered 10, after V lost 3 bases and J lost 3 bases. Germline CDR1 is LNHDA and CDR2 is SQIVND (reference sequence). CDR3 residues: CASSILPDRLYYGYTF. The DNA for the CDR3 is TGTGCCAGTAGTATCCTCCCGGACAGGCTCTACTATGGCTACACCTTC. The full variable domain, its missing parts supplied by reference TRBV19 and TRBJ1-2, is DGGITQSPKYLFRKEGQNVTLSCEQNLNHDAMYWYRQDPGQGLRLIYYSQIVNDFQKGDIAEGYSVSREKKESFPLTVTSAQKNPTAFYLCASSILPDRLYYGYTFGSGTRLTVV.

The chain carries TRBV27 and TRBJ1-4, with 8 nucleotides matching TRBD1. The CDR3 loop spans 15 amino acids. The J segment lost 8 bases and the V segment lost 5 bases, leaving 10 bases of the junction unmatched. CDR1 is MNHEY and CDR2 is SMNVEV in the germline V gene (reference sequence). CDR3 in amino acids: CASSTHPDRGEKLFF. The CDR3 DNA sequence: TGTGCCAGCAGTACCCACCCCGACAGGGGAGAAAAACTGTTTTTT.

V gene TRBV20-1 combines with J gene TRBJ1-2, with 8 bases identical to TRBD1. Per the germline V gene, CDR1 is DFQATT and CDR2 is SNEGSKA (reference sequence). The CDR3 runs 11 residues. After removal of 6 bases from V and 6 bases from J, the junction contained 3 bases not matched to a gene. CDR3 coding DNA: TGCAGTGCCGTGGACAGGGATGGCTACACCTTC. Encoded protein: CSAVDRDGYTF.

The CDR3 reads CASSQADGYNEQFF. Written as DNA, the CDR3 is TGCGCCAGCAGCCAAGCGGACGGCTACAATGAGCAGTTCTTC. The V gene is TRBV4-1, the J gene TRBJ2-1; no clear D gene. Germline CDR1 is MGHRA and CDR2 is YSYEKL. V was clipped by 1 base and J by 3 bases, with 7 bases between them. The CDR3 sequence is 14 residues long.

The chain carries TRBV27 and TRBJ2-7; 13 nucleotides align to TRBD2. The J segment lost 5 bases and the V segment lost 5 bases, leaving 9 bases of the junction unmatched. The CDR3 runs 16 residues. Germline lookup yields CDR1 MNHEY and CDR2 SMNVEV (reference sequence). The CDR3 DNA sequence: TGTGCCAGCAGTCTTTTCCCGGGACTAGCGGGGAACGAGCAGTACTTC. It codes for CASSLFPGLAGNEQYF.

The V call is TRBV30, the J call TRBJ1-1; D is ambiguous. The CDR3 spans 13 residues. V lost 5 bases to trimming and J lost 6 bases, with 16 bases between them. The germline gives CDR1 GTSNPN, CDR2 SVGIG (reference sequence). CDR3 in amino acids: CAWATDADPEAFF. Written as DNA, the CDR3 is TGTGCCTGGGCCACAGATGCTGACCCTGAAGCTTTCTTT.

V and J are TRBV7-2 and TRBJ2-7; 9 bases map to TRBD1. With 1 base clipped from V and 4 bases from J, the junction kept 8 bases outside the gene matches. This CDR3 spans 16 amino acids. In germline, CDR1 is SGHTA, CDR2 FQGNSA. CDR3 protein: CASSLGGTGIVYEQYF. The CDR3, as DNA: TGTGCCAGCAGCTTAGGTGGGACAGGGATCGTGTACGAGCAGTACTTC.

The rearrangement uses TRBV30 and TRBJ1-2; D is perhaps TRBD1 (6 bases). CDR1 GTSNPN and CDR2 SVGIG come from the germline V gene (reference sequence). The CDR3 totals 14 residues. V lost 4 bases and J 1 base, leaving 13 bases between the germline ends. The CDR3 spells CAWTQGTVNYGYTF. Here the CDR3 DNA reads TGTGCCTGGACACAGGGTACGGTTAACTATGGCTACACCTTC. The complete variable domain, with remaining parts taken from reference TRBV30 and TRBJ1-2, reads SQTIHQWPATLVQPVGSPLSLECTVEGTSNPNLYWYRQAAGRGLQLLFYSVGIGQISSEVPQNLSASRPQDRQFILSSKKLLLSDSGFYLCAWTQGTVNYGYTFGSGTRLTVV.

The J gene is TRBJ1-1, the V gene TRBV6-6, with D perhaps TRBD1 (5 bases). The CDR3 contains 12 residues. V gave up 8 bases and J gave up 0 bases, with 7 bases separating them. The V gene's germline CDR1 is MNHNY and CDR2 SVGAGI (reference sequence). The CDR3 spells CASGGLNTEAFF. The CDR3 DNA follows: TGTGCCAGCGGGGGTTTGAACACTGAAGCTTTCTTT.

The rearrangement uses TRBV5-1 and TRBJ1-1; the D is unclear. The germline V and J ends were trimmed by 3 bases and 6 bases, with 18 bases remaining between them. Per the germline V gene, CDR1 is SGHRS and CDR2 is YFSETQ. The CDR3 has 15 amino acids. The CDR3 spells CASSSPSLVGSEAFF. The DNA for the CDR3 is TGCGCCAGCAGCTCCCCTTCGCTAGTTGGCTCTGAAGCTTTCTTT.

The rearrangement joins TRBV5-6 to TRBJ1-2; D gene uncertain. The V end lost 4 bases, the J end lost 5 bases, and 9 bases lay between the germline ends. Germline V gives CDR1 SGHDT, CDR2 YYEEEE. The CDR3 extends over 12 amino acids. The CDR3 nucleotides are TGTGCCAGCAGCCCGGAGGGTTATGGCTACACCTTC. Translating gives CASSPEGYGYTF.

J is TRBJ1-2 and V is TRBV29-1; perhaps TRBD1 as D (6 bases). V was shortened by 4 bases and J by 8 bases, with 14 bases between the two germline ends. The V gene's germline CDR1 is SQVTM and CDR2 ANQGSEA. The CDR3 is made up of 12 amino acids. CDR3 loop: CSVGGGGGGYTF. In DNA form, the CDR3 reads TGCAGCGTTGGCGGGGGCGGTGGAGGCTACACCTTC. The full variable domain, in which reference TRBV29-1 and TRBJ1-2 provide the parts outside the CDR3, is SAVISQKPSRDICQRGTSLTIQCQVDSQVTMMFWYRQQPGQSLTLIATANQGSEATYESGFVIDKFPISRPNLTFSTLTVSNMSPEDSSIYLCSVGGGGGGYTFGSGTRLTVV.

The chain joins TRBV5-6 to TRBJ1-5; D is ambiguous. The CDR3 sequence is 14 residues long. The germline CDR1 and CDR2 sequences are SGHDT and YYEEEE. Trimming stripped 1 base from V and 5 bases from J, with 10 bases between. The CDR3 nucleotides read TGTGCCAGCAGCTTGCGAGGGCGAGATCAGCCCCAGCATTTT. Its translation: CASSLRGRDQPQHF. Based on the CDR3 plus reference TRBV5-6 and TRBJ1-5, the full variable domain is DAGVTQSPTHLIKTRGQQVTLRCSPKSGHDTVSWYQQALGQGPQFIFQYYEEEERQRGNFPDRFSGHQFPNYSSELNVNALLLGDSALYLCASSLRGRDQPQHFGDGTRLSIL.

The J gene is TRBJ2-1, the V gene TRBV19; D perhaps matches TRBD2 (5 bases). V dropped 1 base and J dropped 2 bases, with 15 bases sitting between them. CDR3 length: 17 amino acids. Germline-derived CDR1 and CDR2 are LNHDA and SQIVND (reference sequence). The CDR3: CASSIVTEGVAYNEQFF. The CDR3 bases are TGTGCCAGTAGTATAGTTACCGAGGGCGTGGCCTACAATGAGCAGTTCTTC.